The clone carrying this T cell receptor (beta chain) showed up just a few times. What it recognizes is unknown. The data were obtained in a study of neurological immune-mediated disorders. Study summary: Multiple sclerosis patients numbered some 34, with approximately 30 relapsing-remitting and 3 secondary progressive.

By 5'RACE with 10-nucleotide random UMIs, the cDNA was made. TCRdb reprocessed the 5' RACE reads via MiXCR and lists one record per CDR3 protein. The data show 55,000 or so distinct CDR3 sequences, with more than 4% seen just once and around 2.8% held by the top ten. Trimming pared 12 bases from V and 3 bases from J, leaving 14 bases between. The CDR3 covers 13 residues. Germline V gene lookup returns CDR1 KGHDR and CDR2 SFDVKD. Findings and caveats of the study: TCR-beta repertoires seemed private in all groups, with no expanded CDR3 amino acid sequences shared. The greatest TCR clonal expansion appeared in HTLV-1-associated myelopathy and the smallest, falling below healthy controls, in multiple sclerosis.

The sequencing sample was made of PBMCs. This chain links TRBV24-1 with TRBJ1-5, with D unclear. The TCR sequence derives from a man aged 50-60 years with multiple sclerosis. The CDR3, as DNA: TGTGCCGTTCCTCAGGAGAACAATCAGCCCCAGCATTTT. Protein sequence: CAVPQENNQPQHF.